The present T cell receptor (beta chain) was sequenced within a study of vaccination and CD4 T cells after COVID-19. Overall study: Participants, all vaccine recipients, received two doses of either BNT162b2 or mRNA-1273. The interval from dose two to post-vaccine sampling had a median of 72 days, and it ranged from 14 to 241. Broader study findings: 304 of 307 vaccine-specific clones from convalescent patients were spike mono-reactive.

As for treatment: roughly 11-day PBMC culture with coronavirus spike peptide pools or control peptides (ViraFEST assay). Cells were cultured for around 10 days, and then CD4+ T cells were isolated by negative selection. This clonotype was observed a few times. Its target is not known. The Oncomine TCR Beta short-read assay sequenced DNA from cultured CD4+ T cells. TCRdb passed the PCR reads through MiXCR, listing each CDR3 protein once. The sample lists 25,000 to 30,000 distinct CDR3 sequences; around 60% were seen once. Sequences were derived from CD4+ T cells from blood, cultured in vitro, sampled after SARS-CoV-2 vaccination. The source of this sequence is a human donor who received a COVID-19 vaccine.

The CDR3 loop reads CASSYTSGVPYEQYF. Here the CDR3 DNA reads TGTGCCAGCAGTTACACTAGCGGGGTACCCTACGAGCAGTACTTC. This rearrangement joins TRBV6-5 to TRBJ2-7, with 10 bases that match TRBD2. CDR1 is MNHEY and CDR2 is SVGAGI in the germline V gene. The CDR3 length is 15 residues. V was pared by 2 bases and J by 2 bases, with 3 bases of the junction left unmatched.